The clone carrying this T cell receptor (beta chain) occurred a few times. Repertoires were generated with immunoSEQ multiplex PCR, while TCRdb's copy carries only in-frame clones and drops some. Of 200,000 to 300,000 clones listed, approximately 86% are singletons. The data stem from a study of blood T cell repertoires in COVID-19. The CDR3 is made up of 15 amino acids. The ends were cut back, 4 bases at V and 1 base at J, with 11 bases in the middle. The germline V gene has CDR1 SGDLS and CDR2 YYNGEE. The J gene is TRBJ2-2, the V gene TRBV9, with D perhaps matching TRBD1 (6 bases). The receptor comes from a woman aged 55-70 years with active or convalescent COVID-19. The sequencing sample was made of peripheral blood. The CDR3 nucleotides read TGTGCCAGCAGCCTGGGGGCGAAGAACACCGGGGAGCTGTTTTTT. Translation: CASSLGAKNTGELFF.